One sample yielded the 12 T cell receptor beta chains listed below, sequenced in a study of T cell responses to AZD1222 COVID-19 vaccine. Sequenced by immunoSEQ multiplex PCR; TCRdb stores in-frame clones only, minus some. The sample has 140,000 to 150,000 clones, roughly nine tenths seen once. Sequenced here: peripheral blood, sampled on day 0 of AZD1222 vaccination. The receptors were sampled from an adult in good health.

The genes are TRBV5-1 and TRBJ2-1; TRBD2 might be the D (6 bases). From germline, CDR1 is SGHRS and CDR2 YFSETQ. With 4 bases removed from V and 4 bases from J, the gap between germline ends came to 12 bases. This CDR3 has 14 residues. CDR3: CASSRTKDYNEQFF. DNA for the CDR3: TGCGCCAGCAGCCGGACTAAGGATTACAATGAGCAGTTCTTC.

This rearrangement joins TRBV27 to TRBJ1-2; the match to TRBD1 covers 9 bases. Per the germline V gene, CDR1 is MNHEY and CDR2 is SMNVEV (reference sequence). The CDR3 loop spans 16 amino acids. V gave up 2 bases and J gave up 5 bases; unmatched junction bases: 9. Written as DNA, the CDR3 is TGTGCCAGCAGTTTAGACGCCGGGACAGGGCTTTATGGCTACACCTTC. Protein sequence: CASSLDAGTGLYGYTF.

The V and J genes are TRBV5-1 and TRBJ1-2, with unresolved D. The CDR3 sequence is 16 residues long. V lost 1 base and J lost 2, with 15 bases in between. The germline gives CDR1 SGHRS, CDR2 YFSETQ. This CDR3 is CASSLQLNSANYGYTF. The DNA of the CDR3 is TGCGCCAGCAGCTTGCAATTGAACAGCGCGAACTATGGCTACACCTTC.

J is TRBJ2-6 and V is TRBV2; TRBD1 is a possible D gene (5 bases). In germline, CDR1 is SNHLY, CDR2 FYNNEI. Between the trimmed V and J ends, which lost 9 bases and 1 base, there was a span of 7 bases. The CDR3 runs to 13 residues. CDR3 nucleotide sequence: TGTGCCAGATGGACATCTGGGGCCAACGTCCTGACTTTC. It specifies CARWTSGANVLTF.

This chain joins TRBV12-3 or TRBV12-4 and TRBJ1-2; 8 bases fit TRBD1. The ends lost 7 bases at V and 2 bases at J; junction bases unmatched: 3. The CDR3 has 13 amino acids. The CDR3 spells CASTRTGNYGYTF. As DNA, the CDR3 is TGTGCCAGCACCAGGACAGGGAACTATGGCTACACCTTC.

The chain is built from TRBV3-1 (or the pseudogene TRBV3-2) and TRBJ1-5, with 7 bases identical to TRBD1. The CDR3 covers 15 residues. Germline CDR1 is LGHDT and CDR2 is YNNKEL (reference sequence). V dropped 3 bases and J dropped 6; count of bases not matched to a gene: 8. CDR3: CASSQLGGRSQPQHF. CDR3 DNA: TGTGCCAGCAGCCAGTTAGGGGGCCGGAGTCAGCCCCAGCATTTT.

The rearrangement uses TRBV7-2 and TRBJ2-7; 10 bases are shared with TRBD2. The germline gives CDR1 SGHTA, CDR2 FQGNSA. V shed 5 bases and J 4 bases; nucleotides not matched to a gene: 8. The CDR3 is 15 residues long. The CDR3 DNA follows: TGTGCCAGCAGCCCAGGGACTAGCGCCCAATACGAGCAGTACTTC. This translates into CASSPGTSAQYEQYF.

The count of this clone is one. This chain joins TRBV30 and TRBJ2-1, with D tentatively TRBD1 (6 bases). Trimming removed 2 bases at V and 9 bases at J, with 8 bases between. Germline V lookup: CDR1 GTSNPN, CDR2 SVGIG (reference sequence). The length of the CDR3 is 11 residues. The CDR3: CAWSYRAEQFF. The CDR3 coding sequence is TGTGCCTGGAGTTACAGGGCTGAGCAGTTCTTC.

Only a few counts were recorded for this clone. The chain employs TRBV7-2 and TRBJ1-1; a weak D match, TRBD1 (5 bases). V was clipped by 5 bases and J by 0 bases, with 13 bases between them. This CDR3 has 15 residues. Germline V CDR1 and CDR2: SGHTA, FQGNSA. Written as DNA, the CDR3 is TGTGCCAGCAGCCATTCGGGGCCCATGAACACTGAAGCTTTCTTT. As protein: CASSHSGPMNTEAFF.

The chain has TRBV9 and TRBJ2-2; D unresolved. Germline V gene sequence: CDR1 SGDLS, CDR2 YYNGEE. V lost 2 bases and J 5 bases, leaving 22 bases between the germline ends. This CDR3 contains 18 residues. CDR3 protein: CASSVGIPGQSETGELFF. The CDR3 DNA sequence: TGTGCCAGCAGCGTGGGGATACCGGGCCAGTCCGAGACCGGGGAGCTGTTTTTT.

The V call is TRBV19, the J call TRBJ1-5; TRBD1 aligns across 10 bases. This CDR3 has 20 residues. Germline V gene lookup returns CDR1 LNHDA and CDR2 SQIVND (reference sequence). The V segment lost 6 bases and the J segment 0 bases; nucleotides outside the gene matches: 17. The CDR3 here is CASSPRKPGQGTYSNQPQHF. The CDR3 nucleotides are TGTGCCAGTAGCCCGCGAAAACCGGGACAGGGGACCTATAGCAATCAGCCCCAGCATTTT. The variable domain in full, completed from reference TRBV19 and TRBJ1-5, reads DGGITQSPKYLFRKEGQNVTLSCEQNLNHDAMYWYRQDPGQGLRLIYYSQIVNDFQKGDIAEGYSVSREKKESFPLTVTSAQKNPTAFYLCASSPRKPGQGTYSNQPQHFGDGTRLSIL.

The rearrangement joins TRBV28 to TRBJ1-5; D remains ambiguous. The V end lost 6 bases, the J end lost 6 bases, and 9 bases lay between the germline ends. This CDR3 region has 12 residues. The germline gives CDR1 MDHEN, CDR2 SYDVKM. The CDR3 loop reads CASSPGSQPQHF. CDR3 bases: TGTGCCAGCAGCCCCGGAAGTCAGCCCCAGCATTTT.